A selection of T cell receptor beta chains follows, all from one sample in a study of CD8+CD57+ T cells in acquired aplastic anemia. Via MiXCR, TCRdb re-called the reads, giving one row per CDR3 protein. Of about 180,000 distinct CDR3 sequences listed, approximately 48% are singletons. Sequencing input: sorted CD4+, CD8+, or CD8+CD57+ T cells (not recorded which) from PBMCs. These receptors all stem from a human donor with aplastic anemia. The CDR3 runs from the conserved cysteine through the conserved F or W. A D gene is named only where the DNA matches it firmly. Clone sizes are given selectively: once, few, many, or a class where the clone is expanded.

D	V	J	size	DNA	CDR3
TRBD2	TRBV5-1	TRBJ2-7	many	TGCGCCAGCAGCGATCCGACTAGCGGGTCCTACGAGCAGTACTTC	CASSDPTSGSYEQYF
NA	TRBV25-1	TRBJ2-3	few	TGTGCCAGCAGCTTCTCGCGCTCGAGCACAGATACGCAGTATTTT	CASSFSRSSTDTQYF
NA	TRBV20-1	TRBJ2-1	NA	TGCAGTGCTAGACGACTATTGGGGTCTCGAAATGAGCAGTTCTTC	CSARRLLGSRNEQFF
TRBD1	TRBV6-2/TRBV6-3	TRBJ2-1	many	TGTGCCAGCAGTTACGCGACAGGGACCCCCGACAATGAGCAGTTCTTC	CASSYATGTPDNEQFF
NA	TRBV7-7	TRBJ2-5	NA	TGTGCTAGCAGCTCGGACGAGACCCAGTACTTC	CASSSDETQYF
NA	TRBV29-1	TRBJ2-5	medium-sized	TGCAGCGTTGATGGCTACTTAAGGACCCAGTACTTC	CSVDGYLRTQYF
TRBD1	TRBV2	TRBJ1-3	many	TGTGCCAGCAGTGAAAGTCGGGGACAGATCATCTCGCCCGACTATTTT	CASSESRGQIISPDYF
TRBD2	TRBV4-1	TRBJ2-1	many	TGCGCCAGCAGCCCTCCTAGCGGGAAGAGCTCCTACAATGAGCAGTTCTTC	CASSPPSGKSSYNEQFF
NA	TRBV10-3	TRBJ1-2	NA	TGTGCCAGCAGTTACCAGGGTTATGGCTACACCTTC	CASSYQGYGYTF
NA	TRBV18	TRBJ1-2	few	TGTGCCAGCTCACCAAACTTACAGGGCAACTATGGCTACACCTTC	CASSPNLQGNYGYTF
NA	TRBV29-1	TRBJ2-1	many	TGCAGCGTCCAAAGGGGGAACAATGAGCAGTTCTTC	CSVQRGNNEQFF
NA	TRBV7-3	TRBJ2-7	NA	TGTGCCAGCAGCGTCATCCAGGGTAGCTCCTACGAGCAGTACTTC	CASSVIQGSSYEQYF
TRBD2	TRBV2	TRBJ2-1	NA	TGTGCCAGCGGGCGGGGGAATGAGCAGTTCTTC	CASGRGNEQFF
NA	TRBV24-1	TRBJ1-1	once	TGTGCCAGCAGTTTGATCGAGGGAAGGACTGTAGCTTTCTTT	CASSLIEGRTVAFF
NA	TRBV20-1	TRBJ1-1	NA	TGCAGTGCTGGAGTGGGGGGTGTCGGCACTGAAGCTTTCTTT	CSAGVGGVGTEAFF
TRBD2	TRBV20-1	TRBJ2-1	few	TGCAGTGCTACCCGGGGGGCTAGCGGGAGGAGGAGTGAGCAGTTCTTC	CSATRGASGRRSEQFF
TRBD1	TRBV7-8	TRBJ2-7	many	TGTGCCAGCAGCTCGACAGGGGGCAGCTACGAGCAGTACTTC	CASSSTGGSYEQYF
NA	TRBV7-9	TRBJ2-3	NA	TGTGCCAGCAGCTTAGTGATATCCGATACGCAGTATTTT	CASSLVISDTQYF
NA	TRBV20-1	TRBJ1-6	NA	TGCAGTGCCCGCCCAACAGGGACGACGAATTCACCCCTCCACTTT	CSARPTGTTNSPLHF
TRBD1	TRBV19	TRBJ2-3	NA	TGTGCCAGTAGTATAGATACAGGGGGCGTAGATACGCAGTATTTT	CASSIDTGGVDTQYF
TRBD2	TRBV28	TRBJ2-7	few	TGTGCCAGCGGTGCTGGTGTGGCGGGGGGACTCTACGAGCAGTACTTC	CASGAGVAGGLYEQYF
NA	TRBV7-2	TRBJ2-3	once	TGTGCCAGCAGCTTAGTGGGGGCGGGTTCAGATACGCAGTATTTT	CASSLVGAGSDTQYF
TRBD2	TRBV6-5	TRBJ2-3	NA	TGTGCCAGCAGTTACTCTAGCGGGGGGGGGTTTGGTGGCACAGATACGCAGTATTTT	CASSYSSGGGFGGTDTQYF
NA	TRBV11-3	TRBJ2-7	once	TGTGCCAGCAGCTCGTTCAGGGCCTCCTACGAGCAGTACTTC	CASSSFRASYEQYF
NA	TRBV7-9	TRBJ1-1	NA	TGTGCCAGCAGTATAAGGTCCGGGCGGACTGAAGCTTTCTTT	CASSIRSGRTEAFF
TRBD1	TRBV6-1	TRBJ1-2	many	TGTGCCAGCAGTACGGGACAGGGGATCTATGGCTACACCTTC	CASSTGQGIYGYTF
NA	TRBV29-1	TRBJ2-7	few	TGCAGCGTCGGAGGGACCTACGAGCAGTACTTC	CSVGGTYEQYF
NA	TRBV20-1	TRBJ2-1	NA	TGCAGTGCTAGAGATAGTGGCTACTCCTACAATGAGCAGTTCTTC	CSARDSGYSYNEQFF
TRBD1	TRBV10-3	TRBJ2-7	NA	TGTGCCATCAGTGAGACGCCCGGGACAGGGGGCGACGAGCAGTACTTC	CAISETPGTGGDEQYF
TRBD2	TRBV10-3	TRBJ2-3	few	TGTGCCATCAGTGGCAGCGGGATCACAGATACGCAGTATTTT	CAISGSGITDTQYF
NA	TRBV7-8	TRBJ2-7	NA	TGTGCCAGCAGCTTTCAGGAGAGGAAGGGCGAGCAGTACTTC	CASSFQERKGEQYF
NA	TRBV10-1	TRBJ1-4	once	TGCGCCAGCAGTGGCCGCGGGACTAGAGCTAATGAAAAACTGTTTTTT	CASSGRGTRANEKLFF
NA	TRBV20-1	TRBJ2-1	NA	TGCAGTGCCCAGCTTCTCCTAAGCTCCTACAATGAGCAGTTCTTC	CSAQLLLSSYNEQFF
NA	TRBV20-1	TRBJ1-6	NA	TGCAGTGCCACTAGGACCATCGGGGATTCACCCCTCCACTTT	CSATRTIGDSPLHF
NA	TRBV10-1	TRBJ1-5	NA	TGCGCCAGCAGTTCCCCGACAGGCGGGCGCAATCAGCCCCAGCATTTT	CASSSPTGGRNQPQHF
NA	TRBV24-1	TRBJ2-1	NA	TGTGCCACCAGTGATTTGAACAGGACCCGGAGGGATGAGCAGTTCTTC	CATSDLNRTRRDEQFF
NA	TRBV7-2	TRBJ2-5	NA	TGTGCCAGCAGCCCTAAAGAGGCCCAGTACTTC	CASSPKEAQYF
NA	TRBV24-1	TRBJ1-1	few	TGTGCCACCAGTGACCCCCGCGACTATCCCACTGAAGCTTTCTTT	CATSDPRDYPTEAFF
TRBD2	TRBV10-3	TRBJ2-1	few	TGTGCCATCGGTTCACTAGCGGGAGGGGACAATGAGCAGTTCTTC	CAIGSLAGGDNEQFF
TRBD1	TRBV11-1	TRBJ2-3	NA	TGTGCCAGCAGCTTAGGACAGGGGGAGGCTACAGATACGCAGTATTTT	CASSLGQGEATDTQYF
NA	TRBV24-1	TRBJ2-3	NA	TGTGCCAGCAGTGCACCCTCTCAGGGAGATACGCAGTATTTT	CASSAPSQGDTQYF
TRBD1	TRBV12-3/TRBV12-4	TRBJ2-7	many	TGTGCCAGCAGTCTCCAAGGACAGGGATACGAGCAGTACTTC	CASSLQGQGYEQYF
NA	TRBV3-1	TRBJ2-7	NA	TGTGCCAGCAGCCAAAGGGGTCACACCTACGAGCAGTACTTC	CASSQRGHTYEQYF
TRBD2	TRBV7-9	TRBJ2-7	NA	TGTGCCAGCAGTGCTAGCGGGAGTAACGAGCAGTACTTC	CASSASGSNEQYF
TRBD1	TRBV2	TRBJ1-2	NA	TGTGCCAGCAGTGAAGCGGTCGGGACAGGGATCAAGGAAGGCTACACCTTC	CASSEAVGTGIKEGYTF
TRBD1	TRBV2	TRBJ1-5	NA	TGTGCCAGCATAGGGGGGACAGGGGGGGGCAATCAGCCCCAGCATTTT	CASIGGTGGGNQPQHF
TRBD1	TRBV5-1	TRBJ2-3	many	TGCGCCAGCAGCTTGATGGGACAGCGAGCAGATACGCAGTATTTT	CASSLMGQRADTQYF